These T cell receptor beta chains were read from a single sample in a study of beta chain features in type 1 diabetes. Clones were sequenced by immunoSEQ multiplex PCR, and TCRdb holds only the in-frame ones, with some missing. The profile shows around 310,000 clones, about 13% of them singletons. Sequenced input: naive CD4+ T cells from blood. Receptor source: a woman between 18 and 29 years old with type 1 diabetes. Each CDR3 is given with its conserved first and last residue. The D gene is left open where the match is weak. Expanded clones get a size class; other rows say once, few or many, or leave the size out.

j_gene | abundance | d_gene | v_gene | CDR3nt | CDR3aa
TRBJ2-5 | - | - | TRBV27 | TGTGCCAGCAGTTTATCGTATAGAGAAGAGACCCAGTACTTC | CASSLSYREETQYF
TRBJ2-1 | few | TRBD2 | TRBV15 | TGTGCCACCAGCCTGGGGGGGTTTGCGCGTAATGAGCAGTTCTTC | CATSLGGFARNEQFF
TRBJ2-6 | - | TRBD2 | TRBV6-6 | TGTGCCAGCACGGGACTAGCGGTATCCGGGGCCAACGTCCTGACTTTC | CASTGLAVSGANVLTF
TRBJ2-2 | few | - | TRBV29-1 | TGCAGCGTTGAAGGCTTTGGCGGGAGGGAGCTGTTTTTT | CSVEGFGGRELFF
TRBJ1-1 | few | - | TRBV7-9 | TGTGCCAGCATCCGTTTACGGGGGGGGGCTGAAGCTTTCTTT | CASIRLRGGAEAFF
TRBJ1-1 | few | - | TRBV6-1 | TGTGCCAGCAGTGAACGGGGGAACACTGAAGCTTTCTTT | CASSERGNTEAFF
TRBJ2-7 | few | TRBD1 | TRBV30 | TGTGCCTGGAAAAGGGGCAGGGGGCAATCCTACGAGCAGTACTTC | CAWKRGRGQSYEQYF
TRBJ2-2 | - | - | TRBV15 | TGTGCCACCAGCAGGGGTGGAGCTACCGGGGAGCTGTTTTTT | CATSRGGATGELFF
TRBJ1-4 | few | - | TRBV30 | TGTGCCTGGAGTAGGCAGGGGAATGAAAAACTGTTTTTT | CAWSRQGNEKLFF
TRBJ2-3 | - | TRBD2 | TRBV19 | TGTGCCAGTCCTCCGGGCGGGGGACCCGTCACAGATACGCAGTATTTT | CASPPGGGPVTDTQYF
TRBJ2-1 | few | TRBD2 | TRBV25-1 | TGTGCCAGCAGAGGGACTAGGTTGTATGAGCAGTTCTTC | CASRGTRLYEQFF
TRBJ1-2 | few | TRBD1 | TRBV28 | TGTGCCAGCAGTTCCAGGACAGGCAACTATGGCTACACCTTC | CASSSRTGNYGYTF
TRBJ2-7 | few | TRBD1 | TRBV28 | TGTGCCAGCAGCCGGGACAGGGCGTACGAGCAGTACTTC | CASSRDRAYEQYF
TRBJ1-2 | - | - | TRBV11-3 | TGTGCCAGCAGCTTCTCGTCCCCAGCGTGGGGCTACACCTTC | CASSFSSPAWGYTF
TRBJ2-1 | - | TRBD2 | TRBV10-3 | TGTGCCATCAGTGATACTAGCGGGAGGGCAGGCAATGAGCAGTTCTTC | CAISDTSGRAGNEQFF
TRBJ1-5 | few | - | TRBV29-1 | TGCAGCGTTGGGAGTGGGTATAGCAATCAGCCCCAGCATTTT | CSVGSGYSNQPQHF
TRBJ1-2 | once | - | TRBV5-1 | TGCGCCAGCAGCCCGGGGGGGGTCAACTATGGCTACACCTTC | CASSPGGVNYGYTF
TRBJ1-2 | few | TRBD1 | TRBV28 | TGTGCCAGCAGTTTTCCCAGGGGGCTGGATGGCTACACCTTC | CASSFPRGLDGYTF
TRBJ2-3 | - | - | TRBV5-1 | TGCGCCAGCAGCTTGGGGGGTAGCGGCTCCCTCCGGACGCAGTATTTT | CASSLGGSGSLRTQYF
TRBJ2-3 | few | - | TRBV7-2 | TGTGCCAGCAGCTTAGCATTGAGCGATACGCAGTATTTT | CASSLALSDTQYF
TRBJ2-3 | few | TRBD2 | TRBV15 | TGTGCCACCAGCAGGATCAGCGGGAGGGTTAGCACAGATACGCAGTATTTT | CATSRISGRVSTDTQYF
TRBJ1-1 | - | - | TRBV7-8 | TGTGCCAGCAGCCAATATGTGCGAAAAGCTTTCTTT | CASSQYVRKAFF
TRBJ2-1 | - | TRBD2 | TRBV19 | TGTGCCAGTAGTATATGGGAGGGCCCCTACAATGAGCAGTTCTTC | CASSIWEGPYNEQFF
TRBJ2-7 | - | TRBD1 | TRBV30 | TGTGCCTGGAGTCGACGGACAGGGGATGAGCAGTACTTC | CAWSRRTGDEQYF
TRBJ2-1 | few | TRBD2 | TRBV5-6 | TGTGCCAGCAGCTTGGGGGGACTAGCGCCATACAATGAGCAGTTCTTC | CASSLGGLAPYNEQFF
TRBJ2-7 | few | - | TRBV7-9 | TGTGCCAGCAGCAAACTGTACGAGCAGTACTTC | CASSKLYEQYF
TRBJ2-2 | once | TRBD2 | TRBV20-1 | TGCAGTGCCCTAGCGGGAGCGGGGCTGTTTTTT | CSALAGAGLFF
TRBJ1-2 | few | TRBD1 | TRBV7-2 | TGTGCCAGCAGCTTTCAAGGGGGCGGTATGGGAACCTATGGCTACACCTTC | CASSFQGGGMGTYGYTF
TRBJ1-1 | - | - | TRBV10-3 | TGTGCCATCAGTGACAGGGGAGTTTGGGGAGCTTTCTTT | CAISDRGVWGAFF
TRBJ2-5 | few | - | TRBV25-1 | TGTGCCAGCAGTGAATGGAACCAGGGTGAGACCCAGTACTTC | CASSEWNQGETQYF
TRBJ2-1 | - | TRBD1 | TRBV19 | TGTGCCAGTTCAGGACAGGGGATTTTTATTATGAATGAGCAGTTCTTC | CASSGQGIFIMNEQFF
TRBJ2-1 | - | TRBD2 | TRBV30 | TGTGCCTGGAGTGTAAGCGGGAGCTGGGATGAGCAGTTCTTC | CAWSVSGSWDEQFF
TRBJ2-2 | - | TRBD2 | TRBV9 | TGTGCCAGCAGCGGAGGAGCGGGATCGAACACCGGGGAGCTGTTTTTT | CASSGGAGSNTGELFF